This is a list of T cell receptor beta chains from one sample in a study of cytomegalovirus exposure and HLA in healthy donors. The repertoire was sequenced with immunoSEQ multiplex PCR; TCRdb's copy has only in-frame clones and lacks some. Of around 25,000 clones detected, more than 75% appear once; the ten largest clones hold about 4.5%. Sequencing was performed on PBMCs. Receptors were obtained from a male donor in good health and CMV-seronegative. The CDR3 runs from the conserved cysteine through the conserved F or W. The D gene is left open where the match is weak. Clone size is shown for a subset of rows, as once, few, many or a class of expanded clone.

V gene,J gene,clone size,D gene,CDR3 protein,CDR3 DNA
TRBV6-5,TRBJ2-5,few,NA,CASSYSPPETQYF,TGTGCCAGCAGTTATAGCCCACCCGAGACCCAGTACTTC
TRBV5-6,TRBJ2-7,NA,NA,CASSTGPHEQYF,TGTGCCAGCAGCACAGGACCCCACGAGCAGTACTTC
TRBV12-5,TRBJ2-1,NA,TRBD2,CASGLYPGTSGRWTDNEQFF,TGTGCTAGTGGTCTATACCCCGGGACTAGCGGGAGGTGGACGGACAATGAGCAGTTCTTC
TRBV28,TRBJ2-7,NA,TRBD1,CASTATGAGYEQYF,TGTGCCAGCACTGCAACAGGGGCGGGTTACGAGCAGTACTTC
TRBV7-9,TRBJ2-5,NA,NA,CASSFEYQETQYF,TGTGCCAGCAGCTTCGAGTACCAAGAGACCCAGTACTTC
TRBV27,TRBJ2-3,once,NA,CASSPGGQPSTDTQYF,TGTGCCAGCAGTCCCGGTGGACAGCCCTCCACAGATACGCAGTATTTT
TRBV5-1,TRBJ1-3,NA,TRBD1,CASSLGQGNSGNTIYF,TGCGCCAGCAGCTTGGGACAGGGAAACTCTGGAAACACCATATATTTT
TRBV7-2,TRBJ2-1,NA,NA,CASSLESSYNEQFF,TGTGCCAGCAGCTTGGAGTCCTCCTACAATGAGCAGTTCTTC
TRBV25-1,TRBJ2-3,NA,TRBD2,CASRWTSGHTQYF,TGTGCCAGCAGATGGACTAGCGGCCATACGCAGTATTTT
TRBV27,TRBJ2-7,NA,TRBD2,CASSETSGNSYEQYF,TGTGCCAGCAGTGAGACTAGCGGTAACTCCTACGAGCAGTACTTC
TRBV6-5,TRBJ2-1,NA,NA,CASSREREQFF,TGTGCCAGCAGTCGCGAGCGCGAGCAGTTCTTC
TRBV15,TRBJ2-5,NA,TRBD2,CATSRDYSGGETQYF,TGTGCCACCAGCAGGGATTATTCCGGGGGGGAGACCCAGTACTTC
TRBV11-3,TRBJ2-5,NA,TRBD2,CASSFSGGTQYF,TGTGCCAGCAGCTTCTCGGGGGGGACCCAGTACTTC
TRBV28,TRBJ2-4,few,TRBD1,CASSSTGQANIQYF,TGTGCCAGCAGTTCCACGGGACAGGCAAACATTCAGTACTTC
TRBV9,TRBJ2-5,NA,NA,CASSGGPAGTQYF,TGTGCCAGCAGCGGCGGACCGGCGGGGACCCAGTACTTC
TRBV9,TRBJ1-4,NA,NA,CASSDDSSNEKLFF,TGTGCCAGCAGTGATGACAGTAGTAATGAAAAACTGTTTTTT
TRBV11-2,TRBJ1-1,once,NA,CASSPWSSGGYTEAFF,TGTGCCAGCAGCCCTTGGTCGTCGGGGGGCTACACTGAAGCTTTCTTT
TRBV19,TRBJ2-1,few,NA,CASSIRGSANNEQFF,TGTGCCAGTAGTATTAGGGGGAGTGCTAACAATGAGCAGTTCTTC
TRBV28,TRBJ2-1,NA,TRBD1,CASSPHQTGGYNEQFF,TGTGCCAGCAGCCCGCATCAGACAGGGGGGTACAATGAGCAGTTCTTC
TRBV6-1,TRBJ1-1,NA,NA,CASSEEVMNTEAFF,TGTGCCAGCAGTGAGGAGGTTATGAACACTGAAGCTTTCTTT
TRBV30,TRBJ2-3,NA,NA,CASLPRSFSDTQYF,TGTGCCTCCCTACCGAGGTCGTTTTCGGATACGCAGTATTTT
TRBV9,TRBJ2-5,NA,NA,CASSQRLGETQYF,TGTGCCAGCAGCCAAAGACTAGGTGAGACCCAGTACTTC
TRBV4-3,TRBJ2-3,NA,NA,CASSPNPGTDTQYF,TGCGCCAGCAGCCCAAATCCCGGTACAGATACGCAGTATTTT
TRBV2,TRBJ1-1,NA,NA,CASSETEKNTEAFF,TGTGCCAGCAGTGAAACCGAGAAGAACACTGAAGCTTTCTTT
TRBV28,TRBJ1-1,NA,TRBD1,CASSLGDRVPEAFF,TGTGCCAGCAGTTTAGGGGACAGGGTTCCTGAAGCTTTCTTT
TRBV4-3,TRBJ2-7,NA,NA,CASSPSRGSYEQYF,TGCGCCTCCAGCCCTTCGCGAGGGTCCTACGAGCAGTACTTC
TRBV29-1,TRBJ2-7,NA,NA,CSVEEPDTSTYEQYF,TGCAGCGTTGAAGAGCCGGACACCTCGACCTACGAGCAGTACTTC
TRBV5-1,TRBJ2-7,NA,TRBD2,CASSWGPSGGVSYEQYF,TGCGCCAGCAGCTGGGGGCCTAGCGGGGGGGTCTCCTACGAGCAGTACTTC
TRBV11-2,TRBJ2-7,NA,TRBD2,CASSGGTSGGSYEQYF,TGTGCCAGCAGCGGAGGGACTAGCGGGGGCTCATACGAGCAGTACTTC
TRBV11-1,TRBJ2-3,NA,NA,CASSLSGQLITDTQYF,TGTGCCAGCAGCTTATCTGGGCAGCTTATCACAGATACGCAGTATTTT
TRBV5-1,TRBJ2-2,NA,TRBD2,CASSPLAGGITGELFF,TGCGCCAGCAGCCCATTAGCGGGAGGGATCACCGGGGAGCTGTTTTTT
TRBV2,TRBJ2-1,NA,TRBD1,CASRGDRSNNEQFF,TGTGCCAGCAGAGGGGACAGGTCCAACAATGAGCAGTTCTTC
TRBV6-5,TRBJ1-2,NA,NA,CASGRGTYGYTF,TGTGCCAGCGGTCGGGGAACGTATGGCTACACCTTC
TRBV28,TRBJ1-6,NA,TRBD1,CASSSLDRGRSPLHF,TGTGCCAGCAGTTCCCTGGACAGGGGCCGGTCACCCCTCCACTTT
TRBV5-8,TRBJ2-7,NA,NA,CAHGRGGQSPYEQYF,TGTGCCCACGGCCGGGGGGGACAGTCCCCCTACGAGCAGTACTTC
TRBV28,TRBJ1-4,NA,NA,CASSFGGSGIREKLFF,TGTGCCAGCAGTTTCGGGGGTTCGGGGATTAGGGAAAAACTGTTTTTT
TRBV10-3,TRBJ2-7,NA,TRBD2,CATEDPSGGGYEQYF,TGTGCCACCGAGGACCCTTCGGGAGGGGGCTACGAGCAGTACTTC
TRBV2,TRBJ2-6,NA,TRBD1,CASTMTGGAGANVLTF,TGTGCCAGCACCATGACAGGGGGCGCTGGGGCCAACGTCCTGACTTTC
TRBV2,TRBJ1-5,NA,NA,CASSWDWISNQPQHF,TGTGCCAGCAGTTGGGACTGGATTAGCAATCAGCCCCAGCATTTT